The 3 T cell receptor beta chains in this list originate from one sample, sequenced in a study of blood T cell repertoires in COVID-19. Profiling relied on immunoSEQ multiplex PCR, and the TCRdb table lists in-frame clones only, not all of them. The repertoire holds roughly 78,000 clones, with around nine tenths as singletons. The specimen was peripheral blood. The receptors derive from a woman in her sixties or seventies with acute or convalescent COVID-19.

The chain recombines TRBV28 with TRBJ2-1; the match to TRBD2 covers 11 bases. Germline values: CDR1 MDHEN, CDR2 SYDVKM. This CDR3 comprises 16 residues. The J segment lost 3 bases and the V segment lost 4 bases, leaving 5 bases of the junction unmatched. CDR3 sequence (DNA): TGTGCCAGCAGTTCTTCTAGCGGGGGGATCTACAATGAGCAGTTCTTC. It translates to CASSSSSGGIYNEQFF.

For the CDR3, the DNA is TGCGCCAGCAGCCCGGGTAGCGGGAGTTCCTACAATGAGCAGTTCTTC. It yields the protein CASSPGSGSSYNEQFF. The chain employs TRBV5-1 and TRBJ2-1, with 9 positions matching TRBD2. CDR1 and CDR2 from the germline V gene are SGHRS and YFSETQ. The V gene end was trimmed by 4 bases and the J gene end by 1 base; junction bases not matched to a gene: 6. The CDR3 spans 16 residues.

This rearrangement joins TRBV5-5 to TRBJ1-2, with 7 bases that match TRBD1. The CDR3 covers 14 residues. Germline V gene lookup returns CDR1 SGHKS and CDR2 YYEKEE (reference sequence). V trimming: 5 bases; J trimming: 4 bases; junction bases outside the gene matches: 8. The CDR3 sequence: CASSQGDSAYGYTF. The CDR3 DNA reads as TGTGCCAGCAGTCAGGGGGATTCGGCCTATGGCTACACCTTC.